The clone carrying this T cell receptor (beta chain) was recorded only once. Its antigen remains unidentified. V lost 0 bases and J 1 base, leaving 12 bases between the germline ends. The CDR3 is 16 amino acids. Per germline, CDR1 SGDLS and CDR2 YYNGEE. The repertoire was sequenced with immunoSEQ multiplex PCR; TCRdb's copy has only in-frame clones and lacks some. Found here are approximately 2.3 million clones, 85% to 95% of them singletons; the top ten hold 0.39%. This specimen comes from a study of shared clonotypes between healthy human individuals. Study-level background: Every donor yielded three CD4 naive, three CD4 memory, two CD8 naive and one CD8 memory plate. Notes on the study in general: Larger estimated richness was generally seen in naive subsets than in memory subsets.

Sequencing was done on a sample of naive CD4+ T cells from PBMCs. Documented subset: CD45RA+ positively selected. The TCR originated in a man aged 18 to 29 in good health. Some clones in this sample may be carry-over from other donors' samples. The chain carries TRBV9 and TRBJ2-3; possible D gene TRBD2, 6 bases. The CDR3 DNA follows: TGTGCCAGCAGCGTAGGCTTACCGGGGGGCACAGATACGCAGTATTTT. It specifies CASSVGLPGGTDTQYF. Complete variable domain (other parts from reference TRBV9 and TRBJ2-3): DSGVTQTPKHLITATGQRVTLRCSPRSGDLSVYWYQQSLDQGLQFLIQYYNGEERAKGNILERFSAQQFPDLHSELNLSSLELGDSALYFCASSVGLPGGTDTQYFGPGTRLTVL.